The clone carrying this T cell receptor (beta chain) was found a few times. The sample originates from a study of T cells after yellow fever vaccination. MiXCR, run by TCRdb on the 5' RACE reads, gives a single entry per CDR3 protein. The repertoire holds 300,000 to 400,000 distinct CDR3 sequences, roughly 10% seen once, with 2.5% to 4% in the top ten. Sequenced material: CD4+ T cells sorted from PBMCs, taken 45 days after the yellow fever booster vaccination. The TCR sequence derives from a man between 18 and 35 years old who received the YFV17D yellow fever vaccine.

The CDR3, as DNA: TGTGCCAGCAGCTTAGGGTTTGGAGGGGCTACCGCAGAGACCCAGTACTTC. It specifies CASSLGFGGATAETQYF. This chain links TRBV7-9 with TRBJ2-5; a weak D match, TRBD2 (6 bases). Germline lookup yields CDR1 SEHNR and CDR2 FQNEAQ (reference sequence). V was pared by 1 base and J by 4 bases, with 19 bases between. The CDR3 sequence is 17 residues long.